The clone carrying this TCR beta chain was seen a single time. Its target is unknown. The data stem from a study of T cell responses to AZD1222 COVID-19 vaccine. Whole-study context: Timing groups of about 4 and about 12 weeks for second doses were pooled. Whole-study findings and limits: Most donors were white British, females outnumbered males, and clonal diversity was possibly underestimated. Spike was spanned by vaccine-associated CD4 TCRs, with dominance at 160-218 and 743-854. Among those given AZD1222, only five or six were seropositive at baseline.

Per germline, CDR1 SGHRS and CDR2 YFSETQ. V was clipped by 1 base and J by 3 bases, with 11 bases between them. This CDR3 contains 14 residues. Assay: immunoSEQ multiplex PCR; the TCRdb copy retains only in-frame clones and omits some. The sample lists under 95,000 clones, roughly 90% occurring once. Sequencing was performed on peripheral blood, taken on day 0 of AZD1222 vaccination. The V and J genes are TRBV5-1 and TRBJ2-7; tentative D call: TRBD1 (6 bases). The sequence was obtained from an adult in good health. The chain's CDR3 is CASSLLQGNYEQYF. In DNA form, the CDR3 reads TGCGCCAGCAGCTTGCTACAGGGAAACTACGAGCAGTACTTC.